What follows is one T cell receptor beta chain and its context. Its binding antigen is unknown. Base-call qualities are not available, and no considerably larger clone is one nucleotide away. The data belong to a study of beta chain features in type 1 diabetes (dated 2018 in TCRdb). Study-level background: Mean age, gender distribution, total cell number and subset yield were not different between patients and healthy donors. A total of 90 million to 140 million sorted cells were examined across all samples, and RNA yield correlated strongly with the number of cells per subset. In the study, TCRB repertoires of sorted circulating CD4+ T cell subsets from recently diagnosed type 1 diabetes patients were compared with those of matched healthy donors. Whereas all 30 or so donors provided naive and central memory subsets, regulatory and stem cell-like memory subsets were isolated from just 8 patients and about eight healthy donors.

A single peripheral blood draw of approximately 0.11 L on average was collected from each donor into heparinised tubes. A BD FACSAria II and a panel including CD45RO, CCR7, CD25, CD127, CD95 and CD27 were used to sort naive, central memory, regulatory and stem cell-like memory CD4+ T cells. Purity was above 95% for every sorted population. PBMCs were isolated immediately by Lymphoprep density gradient centrifugation and stained directly without culture. Samples were stained and sorted in pairs, with one healthy donor and one patient per experiment, so that batch effects were minimized. The CDR3, from cysteine to phenylalanine, totals 15 residues. Only CDR3 DNA remains: 45 bases, in frame from the first base. For this chain, trimming is 6 bases at the V end and 6 bases at the J end, and the number of junction bases without a gene match is 9. The CDR1 and CDR2 encoded by the germline V gene are MDHEN and SYDVKM.

The entire amount of isolated RNA was reverse transcribed using the High Capacity cDNA Reverse Transcription Kit, so the sequenced TCRB transcripts were expressed ones. Naive, central memory and regulatory T cell samples underwent deep immunoSEQ sequencing, averaging about 3.57 million total reads per sample. Sorted cells were lysed in RLT buffer, and RNA was extracted using DNase-treated RNeasy Micro or Mini kits according to cell number. Each cell subset was processed on its own to prevent cross-contamination, while patient and healthy donor samples were processed together. Using the immunoSEQ multiplex PCR, TCRB sequences were amplified from cDNA into 87-bp fragments spanning the CDR3 region. The amplicons were sequenced using the Illumina HiSeq platform. The source study handled its data this way. PCR bias was computationally corrected using synthetic template baselines, reads within Hamming distance 2 were collapsed, and singletons that could not be merged were discarded. Reads were aligned against IMGT to assign V, D and J genes, CDR3 length and insertions or deletions at six rearrangement sites. Within each subset, clonotype counts were normalized to sorted cell number, and only after that were true diversity and Gini coefficients computed with the tcR R package. Repertoire sharing was quantified using the overlap coefficient calculated on TCRB nucleotide sequences. As a proxy for the pre-selection repertoire, out-of-frame TCRB sequences from naive cells were analyzed. The immuneACCESS repertoire file appears here via TCRdb, limited to in-frame rearrangements. These files lack a portion of the clones; in checked studies, under half of the deficit traces to unresolved V genes, and the cause of the others is not known. The V and J calls and the clone size are those of that table, but D and trimming were determined from the DNA. For this sample there are 850,000 to 900,000 clones; about a sixth appear just once. Together, the top ten hold 0.02% to 0.025% of the sample.

The full study reports these points: Because cDNA was sequenced instead of genomic DNA, activated cells with high expression could be over-represented, although the groups did not differ in activation or CD3 levels. Type 1 diabetes patients showed a moderate but significant shortening of TCRB CDR3 length in all four CD4+ subsets. Only small numbers of individuals were included in the HLA sub-analyses, which left unresolved whether HLA type had any influence on TCRB rearrangement. Fewer insertions and more nucleotide deletions at VDJ recombination sites were observed in patients with type 1 diabetes, implying thymic rearrangement abnormalities. The naive, central memory and regulatory TCRB repertoires appeared to resemble one another more closely among patients than among healthy donors. PCR may preferentially amplify shorter templates, but because patient and control samples were amplified and corrected together, any resulting skew would affect both groups equally.

Sequenced input: naive CD4+ T cells from blood. In the paper's terms, the cell subset or site label means: true naive CD4+ T cells. The chain couples TRBV28 to TRBJ2-1; a stretch of 9 junction bases matches TRBD1. This sequence was found in a woman under 30 in good health. The bases read TGTGCCAGCAGCTCCGGGACAGGGACTCGCAATGAGCAGTTCTTC. This translates into CASSSGTGTRNEQFF.